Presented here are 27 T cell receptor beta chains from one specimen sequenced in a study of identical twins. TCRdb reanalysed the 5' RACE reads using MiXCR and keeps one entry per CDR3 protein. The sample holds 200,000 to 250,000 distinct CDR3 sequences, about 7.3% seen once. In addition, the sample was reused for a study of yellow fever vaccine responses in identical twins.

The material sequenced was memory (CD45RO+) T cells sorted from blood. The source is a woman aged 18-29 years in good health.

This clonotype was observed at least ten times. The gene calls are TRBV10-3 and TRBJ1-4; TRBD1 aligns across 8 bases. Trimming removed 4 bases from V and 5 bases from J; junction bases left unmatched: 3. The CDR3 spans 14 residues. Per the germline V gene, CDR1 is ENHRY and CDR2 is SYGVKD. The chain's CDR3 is CAISGTGLNEKLFF. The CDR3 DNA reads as TGTGCCATCAGTGGGACAGGGCTAAATGAAAAACTGTTTTTT.

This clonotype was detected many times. The chain's CDR3 is CASTMTTSGELFF. The CDR3 nucleotides are TGTGCCAGCACGATGACAACAAGCGGGGAGCTGTTTTTT. This chain uses TRBV3-1 with TRBJ2-2, with D hard to call. This CDR3 region has 13 residues. Germline loops: CDR1 LGHDT, CDR2 YNNKEL (reference sequence). V lost 7 bases and J 7 bases, leaving 13 bases between the germline ends.

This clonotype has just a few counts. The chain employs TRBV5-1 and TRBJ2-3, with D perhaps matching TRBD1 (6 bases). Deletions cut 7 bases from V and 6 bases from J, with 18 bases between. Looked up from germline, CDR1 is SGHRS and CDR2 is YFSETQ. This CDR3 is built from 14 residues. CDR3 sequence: CASGGTPPADTQYF. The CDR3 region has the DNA TGCGCCAGCGGTGGGACACCCCCGGCGGATACGCAGTATTTT.

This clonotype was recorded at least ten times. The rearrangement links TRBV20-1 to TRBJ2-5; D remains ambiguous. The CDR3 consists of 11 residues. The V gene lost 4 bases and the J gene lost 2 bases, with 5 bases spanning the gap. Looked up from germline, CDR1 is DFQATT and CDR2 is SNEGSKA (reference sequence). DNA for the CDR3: TGCAGTGCTACCCGTCAAGAGACCCAGTACTTC. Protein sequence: CSATRQETQYF.

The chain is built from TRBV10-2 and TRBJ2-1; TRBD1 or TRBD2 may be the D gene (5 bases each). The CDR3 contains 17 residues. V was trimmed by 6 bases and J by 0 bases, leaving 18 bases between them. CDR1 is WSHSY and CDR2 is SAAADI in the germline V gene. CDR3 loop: CASRTTSGRSSYNEQFF. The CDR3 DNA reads TGCGCCAGCAGGACTACTTCGGGACGTAGCTCCTACAATGAGCAGTTCTTC.

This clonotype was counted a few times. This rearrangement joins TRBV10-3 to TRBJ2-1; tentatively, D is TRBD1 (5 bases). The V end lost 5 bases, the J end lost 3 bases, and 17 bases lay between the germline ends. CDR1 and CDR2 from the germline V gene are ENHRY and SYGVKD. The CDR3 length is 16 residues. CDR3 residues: CAISTQGQSFYNEQFF. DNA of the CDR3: TGTGCCATCAGTACCCAGGGCCAGAGCTTCTACAATGAGCAGTTCTTC.

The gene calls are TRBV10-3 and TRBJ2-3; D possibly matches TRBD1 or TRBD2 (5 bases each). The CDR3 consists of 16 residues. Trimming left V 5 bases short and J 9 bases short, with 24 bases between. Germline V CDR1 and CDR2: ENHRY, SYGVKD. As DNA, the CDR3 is TGTGCCATCAGTACCGGGACCCCAGGGTTGAGGTTCACGCAGTATTTT. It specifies CAISTGTPGLRFTQYF.

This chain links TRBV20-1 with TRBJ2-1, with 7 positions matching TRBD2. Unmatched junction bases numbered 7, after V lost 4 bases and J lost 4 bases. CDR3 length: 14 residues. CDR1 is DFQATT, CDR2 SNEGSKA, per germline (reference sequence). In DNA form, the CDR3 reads TGCAGTGCTACGGCGGGAGTTCTATACAATGAGCAGTTCTTC. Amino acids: CSATAGVLYNEQFF.

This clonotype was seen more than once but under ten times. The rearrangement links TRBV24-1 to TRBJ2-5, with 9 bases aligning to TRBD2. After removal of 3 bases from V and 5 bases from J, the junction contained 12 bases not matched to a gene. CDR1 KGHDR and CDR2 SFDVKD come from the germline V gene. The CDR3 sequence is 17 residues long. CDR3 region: CATSDGPGLAYSETQYF. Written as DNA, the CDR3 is TGTGCCACCAGTGATGGCCCGGGACTAGCATATTCGGAGACCCAGTACTTC.

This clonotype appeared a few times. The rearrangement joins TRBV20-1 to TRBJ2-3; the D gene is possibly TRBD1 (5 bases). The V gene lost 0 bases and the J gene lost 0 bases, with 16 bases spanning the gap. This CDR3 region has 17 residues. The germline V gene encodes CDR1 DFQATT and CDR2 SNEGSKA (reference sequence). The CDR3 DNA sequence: TGCAGTGCTAGAGACCCATGGACATCCGCGAGCACAGATACGCAGTATTTT. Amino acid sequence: CSARDPWTSASTDTQYF.

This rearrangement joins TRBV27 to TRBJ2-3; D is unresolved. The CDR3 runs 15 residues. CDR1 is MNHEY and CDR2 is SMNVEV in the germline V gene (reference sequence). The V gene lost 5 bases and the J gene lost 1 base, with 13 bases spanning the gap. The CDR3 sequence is CASSPERRGTDTQYF. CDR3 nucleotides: TGTGCCAGCAGTCCCGAGAGACGGGGCACAGATACGCAGTATTTT.

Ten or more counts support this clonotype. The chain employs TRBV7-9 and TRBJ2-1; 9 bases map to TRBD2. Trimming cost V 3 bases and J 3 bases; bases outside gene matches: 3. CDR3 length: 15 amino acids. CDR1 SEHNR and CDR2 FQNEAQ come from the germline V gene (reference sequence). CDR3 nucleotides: TGTGCCAGCAGCTTGCGGGAGGGCCTCTACAATGAGCAGTTCTTC. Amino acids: CASSLREGLYNEQFF.

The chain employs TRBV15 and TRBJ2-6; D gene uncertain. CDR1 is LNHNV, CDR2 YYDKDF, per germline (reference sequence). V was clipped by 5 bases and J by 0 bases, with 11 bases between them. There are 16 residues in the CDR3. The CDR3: CATSGGQVSGANVLTF. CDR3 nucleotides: TGTGCCACCAGCGGCGGCCAAGTCTCTGGGGCCAACGTCCTGACTTTC.

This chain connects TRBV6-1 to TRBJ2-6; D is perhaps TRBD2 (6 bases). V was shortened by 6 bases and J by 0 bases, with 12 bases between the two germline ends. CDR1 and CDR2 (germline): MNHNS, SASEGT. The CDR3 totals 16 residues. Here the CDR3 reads CASSPQAGSGANVLTF. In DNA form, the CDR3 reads TGTGCCAGCAGCCCCCAAGCGGGCTCTGGGGCCAACGTCCTGACTTTC.

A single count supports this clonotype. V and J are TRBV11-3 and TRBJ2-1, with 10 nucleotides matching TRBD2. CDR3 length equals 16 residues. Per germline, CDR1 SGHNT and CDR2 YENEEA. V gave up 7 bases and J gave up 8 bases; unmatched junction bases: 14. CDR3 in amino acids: CASIPRILAGVYEQFF. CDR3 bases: TGTGCCAGCATCCCAAGGATCCTAGCGGGAGTGTATGAGCAGTTCTTC.

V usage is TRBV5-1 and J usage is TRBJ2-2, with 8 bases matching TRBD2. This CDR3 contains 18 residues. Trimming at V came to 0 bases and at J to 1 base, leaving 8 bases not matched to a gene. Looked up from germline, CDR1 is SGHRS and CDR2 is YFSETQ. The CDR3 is CASSLVGAGAGNTGELFF. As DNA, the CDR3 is TGCGCCAGCAGCTTGGTGGGAGCGGGGGCCGGGAACACCGGGGAGCTGTTTTTT.

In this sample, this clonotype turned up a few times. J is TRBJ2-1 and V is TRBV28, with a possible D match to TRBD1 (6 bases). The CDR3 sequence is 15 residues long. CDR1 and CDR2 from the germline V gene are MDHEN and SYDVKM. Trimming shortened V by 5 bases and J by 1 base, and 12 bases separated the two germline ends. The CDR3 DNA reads TGTGCCAGCAGTACAGGGAGCCCTTCCTACAATGAGCAGTTCTTC. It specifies CASSTGSPSYNEQFF.

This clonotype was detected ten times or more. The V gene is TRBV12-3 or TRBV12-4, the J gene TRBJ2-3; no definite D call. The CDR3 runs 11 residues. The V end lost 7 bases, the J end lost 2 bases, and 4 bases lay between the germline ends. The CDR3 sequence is CASTLTDTQYF. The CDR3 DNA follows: TGTGCCAGCACCCTCACAGATACGCAGTATTTT.

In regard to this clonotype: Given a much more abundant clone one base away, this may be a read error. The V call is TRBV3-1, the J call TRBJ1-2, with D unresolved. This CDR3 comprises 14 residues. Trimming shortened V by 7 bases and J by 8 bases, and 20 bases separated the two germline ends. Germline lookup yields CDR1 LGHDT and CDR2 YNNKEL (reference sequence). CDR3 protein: CASTAGRGYLGYTF. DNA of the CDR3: TGTGCCAGCACCGCCGGGAGAGGGTACCTAGGCTACACCTTC.

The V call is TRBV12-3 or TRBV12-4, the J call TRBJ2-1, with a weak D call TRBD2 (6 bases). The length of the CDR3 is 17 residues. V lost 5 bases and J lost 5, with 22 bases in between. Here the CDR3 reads CASSPEIWAGLNNEQFF. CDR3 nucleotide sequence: TGTGCCAGCAGTCCAGAGATATGGGCGGGGCTTAACAATGAGCAGTTCTTC.

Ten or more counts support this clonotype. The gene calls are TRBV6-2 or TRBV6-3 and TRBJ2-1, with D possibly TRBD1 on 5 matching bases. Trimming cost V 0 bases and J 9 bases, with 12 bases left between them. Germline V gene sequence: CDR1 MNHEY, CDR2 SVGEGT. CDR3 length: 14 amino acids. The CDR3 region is CASSYSGVVGEQFF. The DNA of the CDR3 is TGTGCCAGCAGTTACTCAGGGGTCGTCGGTGAGCAGTTCTTC.

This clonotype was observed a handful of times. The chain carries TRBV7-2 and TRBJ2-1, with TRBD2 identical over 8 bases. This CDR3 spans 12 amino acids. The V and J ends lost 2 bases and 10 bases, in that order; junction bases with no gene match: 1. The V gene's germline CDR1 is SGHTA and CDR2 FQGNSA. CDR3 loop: CASSLQRGEQFF. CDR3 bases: TGTGCCAGCAGCTTACAGCGGGGGGAGCAGTTCTTC.

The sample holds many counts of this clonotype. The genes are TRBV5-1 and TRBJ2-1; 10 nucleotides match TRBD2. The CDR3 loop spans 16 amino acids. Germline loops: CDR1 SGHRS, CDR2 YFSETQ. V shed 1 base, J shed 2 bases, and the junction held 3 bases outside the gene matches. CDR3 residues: CASSLITSGAYNEQFF. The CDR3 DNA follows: TGCGCCAGCAGCTTGATCACTAGCGGGGCCTACAATGAGCAGTTCTTC.

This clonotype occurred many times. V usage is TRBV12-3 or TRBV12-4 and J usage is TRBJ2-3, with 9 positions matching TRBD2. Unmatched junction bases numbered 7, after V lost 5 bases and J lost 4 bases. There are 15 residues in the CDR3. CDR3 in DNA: TGTGCCAGCAGTCCTCTGGCGGGAGGGGCAGATACGCAGTATTTT. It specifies CASSPLAGGADTQYF.

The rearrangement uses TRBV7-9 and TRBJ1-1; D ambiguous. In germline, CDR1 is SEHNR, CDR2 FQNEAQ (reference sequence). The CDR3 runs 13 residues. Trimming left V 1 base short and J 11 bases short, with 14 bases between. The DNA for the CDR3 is TGTGCCAGCAGCTTAGACGGGCCTGGCGGGGCTTTCTTT. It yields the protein CASSLDGPGGAFF.

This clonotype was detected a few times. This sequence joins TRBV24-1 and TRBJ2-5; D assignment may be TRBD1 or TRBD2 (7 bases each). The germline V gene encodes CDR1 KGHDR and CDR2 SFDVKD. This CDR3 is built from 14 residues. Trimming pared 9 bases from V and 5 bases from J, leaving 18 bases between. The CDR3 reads CATGNTRGGETQYF. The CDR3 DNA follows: TGTGCCACCGGCAATACCAGGGGGGGCGAGACCCAGTACTTC.

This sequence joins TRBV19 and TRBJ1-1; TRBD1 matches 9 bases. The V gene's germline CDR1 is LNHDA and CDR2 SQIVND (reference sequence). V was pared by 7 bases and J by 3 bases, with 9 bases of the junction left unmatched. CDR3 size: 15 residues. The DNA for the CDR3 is TGTGCCAGTACTACCGGGACAGGGTATGACACTGAAGCTTTCTTT. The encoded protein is CASTTGTGYDTEAFF.